These 29 T cell receptor beta chains originate from one sample sequenced in a study of a mutant IDH1 vaccine in newly diagnosed glioma. Indicated time point: week 23, last vaccination. Each dose delivered 300 ug of mutant IDH1 20-mer peptide subcutaneously with imiquimod. TCRdb keeps only in-frame clones here, not all; method: immunoSEQ multiplex PCR. This table holds roughly 28,000 clones, 80% found once. Which antigens these TCRs recognize remains unknown. The sequencing used PBMCs, collected from a glioma patient whose treatment included an IDH1 peptide vaccine. Receptors originate from a woman under 30 with glioma.

This rearrangement joins TRBV7-2 to TRBJ2-4; TRBD2 agrees at 15 bases. The trim removed 5 bases at V and 1 base at J, leaving 6 bases unmatched. This CDR3 is 18 amino acids long. Looked up from germline, CDR1 is SGHTA and CDR2 is FQGNSA. CDR3 nucleotides: TGTGCCAGCAGCCCCGGACTAGCGGGGGGGCCGGCCAAAAACATTCAGTACTTC. It encodes CASSPGLAGGPAKNIQYF.

The chain joins TRBV19 to TRBJ1-5; 7 nucleotides line up with TRBD1. The J segment lost 7 bases and the V segment lost 1 base, leaving 7 bases of the junction unmatched. The CDR3 runs 15 residues. Looked up from germline, CDR1 is LNHDA and CDR2 is SQIVND (reference sequence). The CDR3 nucleotides read TGTGCCAGTAGTATAGGACAGGGAGGTCGGCAGCCCCAGCATTTT. Protein sequence: CASSIGQGGRQPQHF. Variable domain in full (rest from reference TRBV19 and TRBJ1-5): DGGITQSPKYLFRKEGQNVTLSCEQNLNHDAMYWYRQDPGQGLRLIYYSQIVNDFQKGDIAEGYSVSREKKESFPLTVTSAQKNPTAFYLCASSIGQGGRQPQHFGDGTRLSIL.

The J gene is TRBJ2-3, the V gene TRBV7-2; TRBD1 matches 9 bases. From germline, CDR1 is SGHTA and CDR2 FQGNSA. V shed 8 bases, J shed 1 base, and the junction held 4 bases outside the gene matches. The CDR3 is 14 residues long. The CDR3 region is CASDRTGGTDTQYF. CDR3 sequence (DNA): TGTGCCAGCGACCGGACAGGGGGCACAGATACGCAGTATTTT.

The J gene is TRBJ2-4, the V gene TRBV27; perhaps TRBD2 as D (5 bases). The CDR3 extends over 15 amino acids. In germline, CDR1 is MNHEY, CDR2 SMNVEV (reference sequence). Trimming removed 5 bases at V and 6 bases at J, with 17 bases between. The CDR3 DNA reads as TGTGCCAGCAGTCGGGCTTCGGGGTCCTCAAACATTCAGTACTTC. Amino acids: CASSRASGSSNIQYF.

The rearrangement links TRBV11-3 to TRBJ1-1, with 7 positions matching TRBD1. The CDR3 runs to 14 residues. Looked up from germline, CDR1 is SGHNT and CDR2 is YENEEA. J lost 6 bases, V lost 5 bases, and 9 bases had no gene match. CDR3 amino acids: CASSLPGTVPEAFF. The CDR3 DNA reads TGTGCCAGCAGCCTCCCTGGGACAGTCCCTGAAGCTTTCTTT.

Here the CDR3 DNA reads TGTGCCAGTAGCAAAATCGTGGGCGGGAGCCGCGGCTACGAGCAGTACTTC. This gives the protein CASSKIVGGSRGYEQYF. V is TRBV19 and J is TRBJ2-7, with 7 nucleotides matching TRBD2. J lost 3 bases, V lost 6 bases, and 17 bases had no gene match. The CDR3 runs to 17 residues. Germline CDR1 reads LNHDA; CDR2 reads SQIVND (reference sequence). The complete variable domain, with remaining parts taken from reference TRBV19 and TRBJ2-7, reads DGGITQSPKYLFRKEGQNVTLSCEQNLNHDAMYWYRQDPGQGLRLIYYSQIVNDFQKGDIAEGYSVSREKKESFPLTVTSAQKNPTAFYLCASSKIVGGSRGYEQYFGPGTRLTVT.

This clone was found once. The J gene is TRBJ2-7, the V gene TRBV6-1, with 9 bases aligning to TRBD2. V lost 8 bases and J lost 0; bases outside the gene matches: 5. There are 14 residues in the CDR3. Germline assignment: CDR1 MNHNS and CDR2 SASEGT. The CDR3 protein is CASHLAGSSYEQYF. Written as DNA, the CDR3 is TGTGCCAGCCATCTAGCGGGGAGCTCCTACGAGCAGTACTTC.

This clone occurred a few times. This chain's CDR3 is CASSPGGEAFF. The DNA for the CDR3 is TGTGCCAGCTCACCAGGGGGTGAAGCTTTCTTT. The chain links TRBV18 to TRBJ1-1; tentative D call: TRBD1 (5 bases). With 2 bases removed from V and 7 bases from J, the gap between germline ends came to 5 bases. The CDR3 is made up of 11 amino acids. Per the germline V gene, CDR1 is KGHSH and CDR2 is LQKENI.

The J gene is TRBJ2-5, the V gene TRBV29-1; D perhaps matches TRBD2 (6 bases). Germline V gives CDR1 SQVTM, CDR2 ANQGSEA. The CDR3 totals 12 residues. Between the trimmed V and J ends, which lost 7 bases and 5 bases, there was a span of 14 bases. The CDR3 is CSGTEGMETQYF. CDR3 sequence (DNA): TGCAGCGGGACGGAGGGGATGGAGACCCAGTACTTC.

This chain connects TRBV7-9 to TRBJ1-4; possibly TRBD1 for D (5 bases). The length of the CDR3 is 12 residues. CDR1 SEHNR and CDR2 FQNEAQ come from the germline V gene (reference sequence). With 10 bases removed from V and 8 bases from J, the gap between germline ends came to 14 bases. The CDR3 DNA sequence: TGTGCCACTAGGCAGGGAGAAGAAAAACTGTTTTTT. Translating it yields CATRQGEEKLFF.

The J gene is TRBJ1-1, the V gene TRBV9; possibly TRBD1 for D (6 bases). Germline CDR1 reads SGDLS; CDR2 reads YYNGEE. The CDR3 is 14 amino acids. Trimming cost V 0 bases and J 6 bases, with 12 bases left between them. The chain's CDR3 is CASSVGDIQPEAFF. The DNA for the CDR3 is TGTGCCAGCAGCGTAGGGGACATTCAACCTGAAGCTTTCTTT.

The rearrangement joins TRBV7-2 to TRBJ2-7; D is unresolved. The V gene's germline CDR1 is SGHTA and CDR2 FQGNSA. The ends were cut back, 1 base at V and 6 bases at J, with 4 bases in the middle. CDR3 length equals 11 residues. Here the CDR3 DNA reads TGTGCCAGCAGCTTAGATGGCGAGCAGTACTTC. It codes for CASSLDGEQYF.

The V and J genes are TRBV2 and TRBJ2-3; D unresolved. The CDR3 has 11 amino acids. Germline CDR1 and CDR2: SNHLY and FYNNEI. V dropped 2 bases and J dropped 7 bases, with 4 bases sitting between them. The CDR3 here is CASSEPNTQYF. In nucleotides, the CDR3 is TGTGCCAGCAGTGAACCGAATACGCAGTATTTT.

This chain connects TRBV28 to TRBJ1-3; D uncertain. The CDR3 spans 15 residues. The V end lost 4 bases, the J end lost 4 bases, and 14 bases lay between the germline ends. CDR1 is MDHEN, CDR2 SYDVKM, per germline. The CDR3 region is CASSSLPGGGNTIYF. In nucleotides, the CDR3 is TGTGCCAGCAGTTCCTTACCAGGCGGGGGAAACACCATATATTTT.

The rearrangement links TRBV5-1 to TRBJ2-7; D ambiguous. The CDR3 runs to 13 residues. Per the germline V gene, CDR1 is SGHRS and CDR2 is YFSETQ. Trimming took off 0 bases at V and 0 bases at J, with 4 bases between the two ends. Written as DNA, the CDR3 is TGCGCCAGCAGCTTGGGACACTCCTACGAGCAGTACTTC. Its translation is CASSLGHSYEQYF.

The rearrangement uses TRBV7-2 and TRBJ2-5; perhaps TRBD2 as D (5 bases). In germline, CDR1 is SGHTA, CDR2 FQGNSA. Trimming removed 5 bases from V and 3 bases from J, with 10 bases in between. This CDR3 contains 13 residues. In nucleotides, the CDR3 is TGTGCCAGCAGCCAAGGACTTAAAGAGACCCAGTACTTC. Translating it yields CASSQGLKETQYF.

The chain links TRBV29-1 to TRBJ2-7, with 7 positions matching TRBD2. The CDR3 consists of 13 residues. The junction had 3 bases not matched to a gene; V was cut back by 4 bases and J by 0 bases. Germline values: CDR1 SQVTM, CDR2 ANQGSEA. DNA of the CDR3: TGCAGCGTTGGGGTAGCGGGCTCCTACGAGCAGTACTTC. Translation: CSVGVAGSYEQYF.

The chain employs TRBV5-5 and TRBJ1-1; 11 positions agree with TRBD1. J lost 4 bases, V lost 4 bases, and 6 bases had no gene match. Germline V lookup: CDR1 SGHKS, CDR2 YYEKEE (reference sequence). The CDR3 totals 15 residues. CDR3 in DNA: TGTGCCAGCAGCACCGGACAGGGGGCGACCACTGAAGCTTTCTTT. The encoded protein is CASSTGQGATTEAFF.

J is TRBJ1-2 and V is TRBV29-1; a weak D match, TRBD1 (6 bases). Trimming removed 4 bases from V and 3 bases from J, with 21 bases in between. This CDR3 is built from 16 residues. Per the germline V gene, CDR1 is SQVTM and CDR2 is ANQGSEA. The CDR3 reads CSVGSGDTGRDYGYTF. The CDR3 DNA sequence: TGCAGCGTTGGATCTGGGGACACCGGGCGGGACTATGGCTACACCTTC. The full variable domain, rest sourced from reference TRBV29-1 and TRBJ1-2, is SAVISQKPSRDICQRGTSLTIQCQVDSQVTMMFWYRQQPGQSLTLIATANQGSEATYESGFVIDKFPISRPNLTFSTLTVSNMSPEDSSIYLCSVGSGDTGRDYGYTFGSGTRLTVV.

This clone came up a few times. The chain has TRBV6-1 and TRBJ1-4; the D gene is possibly TRBD1 (5 bases). Germline assignment: CDR1 MNHNS and CDR2 SASEGT. Trimming shortened V by 10 bases and J by 5 bases, and 17 bases separated the two germline ends. The CDR3 is 14 residues long. The CDR3 DNA follows: TGTGCCATTAAATCCGGGACGGAGAATGAAAAACTGTTTTTT. Translation: CAIKSGTENEKLFF.

This clone was seen just once. The V gene is TRBV19, the J gene TRBJ2-1, with TRBD2 matching 7 bases. This CDR3 comprises 15 residues. Looked up from germline, CDR1 is LNHDA and CDR2 is SQIVND (reference sequence). The J segment lost 0 bases and the V segment lost 8 bases, leaving 7 bases of the junction unmatched. The CDR3 bases are TGTGCCAGTTCCGCTAGCGGATTCTCCTACAATGAGCAGTTCTTC. The encoded protein is CASSASGFSYNEQFF. The full variable domain, with the rest looked up from reference TRBV19 and TRBJ2-1, is DGGITQSPKYLFRKEGQNVTLSCEQNLNHDAMYWYRQDPGQGLRLIYYSQIVNDFQKGDIAEGYSVSREKKESFPLTVTSAQKNPTAFYLCASSASGFSYNEQFFGPGTRLTVL.

This sequence joins TRBV7-2 and TRBJ2-5; the D gene is possibly TRBD2 (5 bases). There are 13 residues in the CDR3. V was clipped by 1 base and J by 9 bases, with 12 bases between them. The germline CDR1 and CDR2 sequences are SGHTA and FQGNSA. CDR3 coding DNA: TGTGCCAGCAGCTTAGACAGTCGCGGGTCCCAGTACTTC. Amino acids: CASSLDSRGSQYF. The whole variable domain, remainder taken from reference TRBV7-2 and TRBJ2-5, is GAGVSQSPSNKVTEKGKDVELRCDPISGHTALYWYRQSLGQGLEFLIYFQGNSAPDKSGLPSDRFSAERTGGSVSTLTIQRTQQEDSAVYLCASSLDSRGSQYFGPGTRLLVL.

The gene calls are TRBV6-6 and TRBJ2-3, with a possible D match to TRBD2 (5 bases). Germline CDR1 is MNHNY and CDR2 is SVGAGI (reference sequence). The CDR3 consists of 14 residues. With 6 bases removed from V and 4 bases from J, the gap between germline ends came to 14 bases. CDR3 sequence (DNA): TGTGCCAGCAGCCTCGACCCGAGGGCAGATACGCAGTATTTT. Protein: CASSLDPRADTQYF.

The V call is TRBV29-1, the J call TRBJ2-7; 8 nucleotides align to TRBD1. There are 14 residues in the CDR3. V gave up 6 bases and J gave up 6 bases; unmatched junction bases: 13. CDR1 is SQVTM and CDR2 is ANQGSEA in the germline V gene. The CDR3 sequence: CSVIGQGLSSEQYF. CDR3 DNA sequence: TGCAGCGTAATCGGACAGGGCCTATCGAGCGAGCAGTACTTC.

The J gene is TRBJ2-5, the V gene TRBV18; D not certain. Per germline, CDR1 KGHSH and CDR2 LQKENI. The CDR3 has 15 residues. The V and J ends lost 6 bases and 2 bases respectively, with 16 bases between them. The CDR3, as DNA: TGTGCCAGCTCTCCCCGGACGGATCAGCAAGAGACCCAGTACTTC. This translates into CASSPRTDQQETQYF.

This chain uses TRBV5-4 with TRBJ1-3, with 10 bases matching TRBD1. Germline loops: CDR1 SGHNT, CDR2 YYREEE (reference sequence). The CDR3 runs to 16 residues. Trimming cost V 4 bases and J 2 bases; bases outside gene matches: 6. CDR3 nucleotide sequence: TGTGCCAGCAGCCACGGGACAGGGGATCCTGGAAACACCATATATTTT. Amino acid sequence: CASSHGTGDPGNTIYF.

The chain employs TRBV18 and TRBJ1-4; possible D gene TRBD1, 5 bases. Trimming stripped 1 base from V and 5 bases from J, with 8 bases between. The CDR3 length is 14 residues. CDR1 is KGHSH and CDR2 is LQKENI in the germline V gene. CDR3 residues: CASSPRGENEKLFF. CDR3 nucleotides: TGTGCCAGCTCACCACGAGGGGAGAATGAAAAACTGTTTTTT.

V usage is TRBV4-1 and J usage is TRBJ2-5; D gene uncertain. The J call is doubtful: the DNA matches TRBJ2-7 better. The CDR3 runs to 13 residues. Germline CDR1 is MGHRA and CDR2 is YSYEKL. CDR3 amino acids: CASSQDPFYEQYF. The CDR3 nucleotides read TGCGCCAGCAGCCAAGATCCTTTCTACGAGCAGTACTTC.

V usage is TRBV7-2 and J usage is TRBJ1-5, with D possibly being TRBD1 (6 bases). The germline V and J ends were trimmed by 1 base and 2 bases, with 15 bases remaining between them. The CDR3 is 17 residues long. Germline V gene lookup returns CDR1 SGHTA and CDR2 FQGNSA. CDR3 in DNA: TGTGCCAGCAGCTTAGAACAGACAGGACCGGGCAATCAGCCCCAGCATTTT. This translates into CASSLEQTGPGNQPQHF. Drawing the rest from reference TRBV7-2 and TRBJ1-5, the complete variable domain is GAGVSQSPSNKVTEKGKDVELRCDPISGHTALYWYRQSLGQGLEFLIYFQGNSAPDKSGLPSDRFSAERTGGSVSTLTIQRTQQEDSAVYLCASSLEQTGPGNQPQHFGDGTRLSIL.